This T cell receptor beta chain was profiled in a study of T cell changes during pregnancy in multiple sclerosis. This clone came up once. Sequenced by immunoSEQ multiplex PCR; TCRdb stores in-frame clones only, minus some. The sample holds 55,000 to 70,000 clones, about 92% seen once. The starting material was peripheral blood, obtained after pregnancy. This sequence originates from a female donor with multiple sclerosis, enrolled in a pregnancy study.

DNA for the CDR3: TGTGCCAGCAGTCTCCTAGGGGGCGGAAAATACATTCAGTACTTC. It specifies CASSLLGGGKYIQYF. The chain combines TRBV28 with TRBJ2-4, with 7 bases lining up with TRBD1. The germline V gene encodes CDR1 MDHEN and CDR2 SYDVKM. Trimming took 5 bases from V and 8 from J; bases not matched to a gene: 12. This CDR3 has 15 amino acids.